The rows below give T cell receptor beta chains drawn from one sample of a study of cytomegalovirus exposure and HLA in healthy donors. Method: immunoSEQ multiplex PCR; TCRdb's copy keeps in-frame clones and lacks some. The sample lists under 200,000 clones, 84% seen once, with around 0.93% in the top ten. Sequencing was carried out using PBMCs. Receptors originate from a man aged 25 to 40 in good health and CMV-seronegative. The CDR3 runs from the conserved cysteine through the conserved F or W. D genes are given only for firm matches. Clone sizes are given selectively: once, few, many, or a class where the clone is expanded.

TGTGCCAGCAAGCAGGGTGCCCGCTACACCTTC	CASKQGARYTF	-	TRBJ1-2	TRBV28	-
TGTTCCAGCAGCCCCCCCGGTGGCTACGAGCAGTACTTC	CSSSPPGGYEQYF	-	TRBJ2-7	TRBV7-9	-
TGTGCCAGTAGTATGGGTCCAGGGGGTAGCACAGATACGCAGTATTTT	CASSMGPGGSTDTQYF	-	TRBJ2-3	TRBV19	TRBD1
TGTGCCAGCAGCTTGATACTTAACACCGGGGAGCTGTTTTTT	CASSLILNTGELFF	-	TRBJ2-2	TRBV5-6	-
TGTGCCAGCAGCCAGAGCGGGAGGGCCGAAGAGACCCAGTACTTC	CASSQSGRAEETQYF	-	TRBJ2-5	TRBV4-2	TRBD2
TGCGCCAGCAGCACCGGACAGGGGAGCTTCAATGAGCAGTTCTTC	CASSTGQGSFNEQFF	-	TRBJ2-1	TRBV5-1	TRBD1
TGCAGCGTTCGGGGGGCCTTAGCCAAAAACATTCAGTACTTC	CSVRGALAKNIQYF	-	TRBJ2-4	TRBV29-1	-
TGTGCCAGCAGCTTAAATCGGGGTCAGCCCCAGTATTTT	CASSLNRGQPQYF	-	TRBJ2-3	TRBV7-2	-
TGTGCCAGCTCCCTCCTCCCGACTAGCTCCTACGAGCAGTACTTC	CASSLLPTSSYEQYF	-	TRBJ2-7	TRBV18	-
TGTGCCGTAAAGGGTCCGGAGGGTACCCCCTACGAGCAGTACTTC	CAVKGPEGTPYEQYF	-	TRBJ2-7	TRBV6-5	-
TGTGCCAGCAGTTATAGGACAGGGCGACTTAACACTGAAGCTTTCTTT	CASSYRTGRLNTEAFF	-	TRBJ1-1	TRBV27	TRBD1
TGCGCCAGCAGTGAGATGATTAGGGCGGGACAGGGGGCCAGACGCCGTCCCCAGCATTTT	CASSEMIRAGQGARRRPQHF	-	TRBJ1-5	TRBV10-2	TRBD1
TGTGCCAGTAGTATAGATCAATATCGGGAAAGCTCCTACAATGAGCAGTTCTTC	CASSIDQYRESSYNEQFF	-	TRBJ2-1	TRBV19	-
TGTGCCAGCAGTTATGGGACTAACACTGAAGCTTTCTTT	CASSYGTNTEAFF	few	TRBJ1-1	TRBV6-5	-
TGTGCCAGCAGCTTAGAATCAGGGGTTTATCAGCCCCAGCATTTT	CASSLESGVYQPQHF	once	TRBJ1-5	TRBV7-2	-
TGTGCCAGCAGCTTAAGGCTAGCGCGCGAGCAGTACTTC	CASSLRLAREQYF	few	TRBJ2-7	TRBV13	-
TGTGCCAGCAGCTTGTCTGGACTCCTCGACAATGAGCAGTTCTTC	CASSLSGLLDNEQFF	-	TRBJ2-1	TRBV5-5	-
TGTGCCAGCAGTAGTAACAGGGGGCAAGAGACCCAGTACTTC	CASSSNRGQETQYF	once	TRBJ2-5	TRBV6-1	TRBD1
TGTGCCAGCAGTACCAAAGATCCGGGACAGGGTATTCGGCGCAATCAGCCCCAGCATTTT	CASSTKDPGQGIRRNQPQHF	-	TRBJ1-5	TRBV27	TRBD1
TGTGCCAGCAGCCACTACGGACAGATCTATGGCTACACCTTC	CASSHYGQIYGYTF	-	TRBJ1-2	TRBV7-2	-
TGTGCCAGCAGCTTAGTTTGGACTGCCCGCTACGAGCAGTACTTC	CASSLVWTARYEQYF	-	TRBJ2-7	TRBV11-2	-
TGTGCCAGCAGTTTTAGCGGTAGCACAGATACGCAGTATTTT	CASSFSGSTDTQYF	-	TRBJ2-3	TRBV5-4	-
TGCAGCGTAACGATTGAGAAGACAGGTAATGATGCTGAAGCTTTCTTT	CSVTIEKTGNDAEAFF	once	TRBJ1-1	TRBV29-1	-
TGCGCCAGCAGCTCCTCAGGAATCTCTGGGGCCAACGTCCTGACTTTC	CASSSSGISGANVLTF	few	TRBJ2-6	TRBV5-1	-
TGTGCCAGCAGGGACTCAACAAACACTGAAGCTTTCTTT	CASRDSTNTEAFF	once	TRBJ1-1	TRBV6-5	-
TGTGCCAGCAGTTTGGGGGGGGGCGAGCAGTACTTC	CASSLGGGEQYF	-	TRBJ2-7	TRBV27	TRBD2
TGCGCCAGCAGTGAGGATGTAGCGAGGGAGCAGTTCTTC	CASSEDVAREQFF	-	TRBJ2-1	TRBV10-1	-
TGTGCCATCCGGGACAGGATGAACACTGAAGCTTTCTTT	CAIRDRMNTEAFF	-	TRBJ1-1	TRBV6-5	TRBD1
TGTGCCAGCAGCAGAGGGACAGGAAACGCCGGGGAGCTGTTTTTT	CASSRGTGNAGELFF	once	TRBJ2-2	TRBV6-1	TRBD1
TGTGCCAGCAGGTCCAGTTCTCCCTACGAGCAGTACTTC	CASRSSSPYEQYF	-	TRBJ2-7	TRBV5-8	-
TGTGCCAGCACCGGTGCGGGGAACACTGAAGCTTTCTTT	CASTGAGNTEAFF	-	TRBJ1-1	TRBV9	-
TGTGCCAAGATACGACTAGCGGGAGATCTAGTTGTCAACACCGGGGAGCTGTTTTTT	CAKIRLAGDLVVNTGELFF	-	TRBJ2-2	TRBV19	TRBD2
TGTGCCAGCAGTGGGGGACAGGGGTCCTACGAGCAGTACTTC	CASSGGQGSYEQYF	-	TRBJ2-7	TRBV2	TRBD1
TGTGCCAGCAGCCAGTCCTTGCGGGGGGACAGTCAGCCCCAGCATTTT	CASSQSLRGDSQPQHF	-	TRBJ1-5	TRBV4-2	TRBD1
TGCAGCGTGAGCAGGGATTACGAGCAGTACTTC	CSVSRDYEQYF	few	TRBJ2-7	TRBV29-1	-
TGTGCCAGCTCACCGGGAGGGGGGAACACCGAAGCTTTCTTT	CASSPGGGNTEAFF	-	TRBJ1-1	TRBV18	-
TGTGCCAGCAGCCCCACCCCTAGCGGGGGGGCAACCGGGGAGCTGTTTTTT	CASSPTPSGGATGELFF	-	TRBJ2-2	TRBV7-2	TRBD2
TGCGCCAGCAGCCAAGGCACTAGGAACAGGGGAAGAAATGGCTACACCTTC	CASSQGTRNRGRNGYTF	-	TRBJ1-2	TRBV4-3	TRBD1
TGTGCCAGCAGCGCGCGACTAGAAGGGATCACAGATACGCAGTATTTT	CASSARLEGITDTQYF	-	TRBJ2-3	TRBV7-6	-
TGTGCCAGCAGCATCCAAGCGGGGACTAGCACAGATACGCAGTATTTT	CASSIQAGTSTDTQYF	-	TRBJ2-3	TRBV7-2	TRBD2
TGTGCCAGCAACCTAGAAGACAGGATAGGCGGCTACACCTTC	CASNLEDRIGGYTF	-	TRBJ1-2	TRBV6-6	-
TGCAGCGCCGCACAGGGGACCAACACTGAAGCTTTCTTT	CSAAQGTNTEAFF	-	TRBJ1-1	TRBV29-1	TRBD1
TGTGCCAGCAGTTCGCCGGGACTACAAGAGACCCAGTACTTC	CASSSPGLQETQYF	-	TRBJ2-5	TRBV28	TRBD2